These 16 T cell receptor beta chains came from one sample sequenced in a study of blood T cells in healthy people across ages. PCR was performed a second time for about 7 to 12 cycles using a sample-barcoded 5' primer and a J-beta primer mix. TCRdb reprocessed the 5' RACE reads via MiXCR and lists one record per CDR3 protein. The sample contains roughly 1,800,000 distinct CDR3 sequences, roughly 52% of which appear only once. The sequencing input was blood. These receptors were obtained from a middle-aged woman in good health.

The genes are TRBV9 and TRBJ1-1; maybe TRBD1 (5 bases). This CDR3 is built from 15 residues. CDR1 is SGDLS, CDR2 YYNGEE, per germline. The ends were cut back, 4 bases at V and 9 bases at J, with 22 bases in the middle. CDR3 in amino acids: CASSSSGRVRTQAFF. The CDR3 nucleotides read TGTGCCAGCAGCTCCTCAGGGAGAGTTCGGACCCAAGCTTTCTTT. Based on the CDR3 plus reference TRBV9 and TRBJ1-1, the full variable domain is DSGVTQTPKHLITATGQRVTLRCSPRSGDLSVYWYQQSLDQGLQFLIQYYNGEERAKGNILERFSAQQFPDLHSELNLSSLELGDSALYFCASSSSGRVRTQAFFGQGTRLTVV.

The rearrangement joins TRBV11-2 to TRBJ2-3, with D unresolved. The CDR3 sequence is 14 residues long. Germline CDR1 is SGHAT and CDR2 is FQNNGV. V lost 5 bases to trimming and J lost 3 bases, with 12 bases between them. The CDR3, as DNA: TGTGCCAGCAGCCGTAGCCTTGGGACAGATACGCAGTATTTT. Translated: CASSRSLGTDTQYF.

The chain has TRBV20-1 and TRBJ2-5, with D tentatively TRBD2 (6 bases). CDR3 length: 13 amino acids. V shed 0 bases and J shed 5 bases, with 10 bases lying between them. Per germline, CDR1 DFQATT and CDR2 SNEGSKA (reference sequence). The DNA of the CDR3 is TGCAGTGCTAGAGAGAGCGGGCTGGAGACCCAGTACTTC. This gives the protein CSARESGLETQYF.

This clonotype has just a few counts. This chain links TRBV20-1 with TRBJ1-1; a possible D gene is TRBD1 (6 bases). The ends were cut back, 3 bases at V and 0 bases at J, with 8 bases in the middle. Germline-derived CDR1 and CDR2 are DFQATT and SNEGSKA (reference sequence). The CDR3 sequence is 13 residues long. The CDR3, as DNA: TGCAGTGCTAGTGGACAGTTGAACACTGAAGCTTTCTTT. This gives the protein CSASGQLNTEAFF.

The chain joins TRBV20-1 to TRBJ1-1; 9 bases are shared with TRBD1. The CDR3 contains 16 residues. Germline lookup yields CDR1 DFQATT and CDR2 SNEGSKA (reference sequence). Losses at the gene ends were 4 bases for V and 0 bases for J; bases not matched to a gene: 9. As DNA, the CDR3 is TGCAGTGCTAAGACAGGGGGACGGCGGATGAACACTGAAGCTTTCTTT. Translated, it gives CSAKTGGRRMNTEAFF.

CDR3 in amino acids: CSAPPPTGLEGEQFF. The CDR3 bases are TGCAGTGCTCCCCCTCCGACAGGGCTTGAAGGTGAGCAGTTCTTC. The chain has TRBV20-1 and TRBJ2-1; the match to TRBD1 covers 7 bases. CDR3 length: 15 residues. V lost 5 bases, J lost 9 bases, and 16 bases stayed unmatched. The germline V gene has CDR1 DFQATT and CDR2 SNEGSKA (reference sequence).

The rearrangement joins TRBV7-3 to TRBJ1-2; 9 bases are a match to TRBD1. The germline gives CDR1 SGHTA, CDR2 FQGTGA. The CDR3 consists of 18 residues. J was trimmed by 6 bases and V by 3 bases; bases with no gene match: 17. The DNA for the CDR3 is TGTGCCAGCAGCTTCGACGCTGTCCGGGACAGGGTTTCGAATGGCTACACCTTC. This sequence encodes CASSFDAVRDRVSNGYTF.

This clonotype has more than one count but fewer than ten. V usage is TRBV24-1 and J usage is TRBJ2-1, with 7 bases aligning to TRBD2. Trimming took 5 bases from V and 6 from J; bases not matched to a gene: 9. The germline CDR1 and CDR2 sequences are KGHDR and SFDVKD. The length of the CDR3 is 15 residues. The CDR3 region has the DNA TGTGCCACCAGTGTGGTCGGGGAGGGGAGCAATGAGCAGTTCTTC. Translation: CATSVVGEGSNEQFF.

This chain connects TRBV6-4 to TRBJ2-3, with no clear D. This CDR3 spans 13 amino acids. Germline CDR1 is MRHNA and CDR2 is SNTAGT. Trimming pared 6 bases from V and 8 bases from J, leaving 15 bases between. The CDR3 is CASSADRVGTQYF. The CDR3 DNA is TGTGCCAGCAGCGCGGACCGGGTTGGTACGCAGTATTTT.

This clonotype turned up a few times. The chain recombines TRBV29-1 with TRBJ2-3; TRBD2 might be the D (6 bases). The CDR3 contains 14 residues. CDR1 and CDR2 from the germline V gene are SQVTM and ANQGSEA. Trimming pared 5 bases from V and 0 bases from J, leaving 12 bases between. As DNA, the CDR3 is TGCAGCGTTCTCCTGGGGGGTAGCACAGATACGCAGTATTTT. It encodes CSVLLGGSTDTQYF.

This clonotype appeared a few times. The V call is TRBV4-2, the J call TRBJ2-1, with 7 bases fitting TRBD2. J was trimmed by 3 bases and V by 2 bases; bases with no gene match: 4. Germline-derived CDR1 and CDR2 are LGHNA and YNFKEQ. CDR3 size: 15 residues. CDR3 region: CASSQFGGFYNEQFF. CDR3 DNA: TGTGCCAGCAGCCAATTCGGGGGGTTCTACAATGAGCAGTTCTTC.

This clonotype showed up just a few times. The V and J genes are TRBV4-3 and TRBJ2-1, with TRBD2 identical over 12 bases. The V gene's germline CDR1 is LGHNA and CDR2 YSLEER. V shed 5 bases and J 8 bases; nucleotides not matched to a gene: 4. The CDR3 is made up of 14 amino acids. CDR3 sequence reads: CASSATSGGYEQFF. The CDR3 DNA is TGCGCCAGCAGCGCAACTAGCGGGGGGTATGAGCAGTTCTTC.

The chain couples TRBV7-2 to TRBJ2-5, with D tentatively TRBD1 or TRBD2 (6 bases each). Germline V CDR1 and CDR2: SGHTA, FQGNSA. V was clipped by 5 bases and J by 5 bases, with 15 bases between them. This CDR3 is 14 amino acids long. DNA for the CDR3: TGTGCCAGCAGCATTGACCAGGGGAGGGAGACCCAGTACTTC. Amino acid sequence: CASSIDQGRETQYF.

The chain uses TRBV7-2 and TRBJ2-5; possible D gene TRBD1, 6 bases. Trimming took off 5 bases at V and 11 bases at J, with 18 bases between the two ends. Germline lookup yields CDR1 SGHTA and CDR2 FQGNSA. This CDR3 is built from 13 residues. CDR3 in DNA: TGTGCCAGCAGCCGCACCCGGGACAATGAGCAGTACTTC. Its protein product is CASSRTRDNEQYF.

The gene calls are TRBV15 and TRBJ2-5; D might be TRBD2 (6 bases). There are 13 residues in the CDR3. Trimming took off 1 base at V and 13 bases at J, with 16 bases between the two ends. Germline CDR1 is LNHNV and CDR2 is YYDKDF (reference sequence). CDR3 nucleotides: TGTGCCACCAGCAGAGCTCCGTGGGAGGCAGGGTACTTC. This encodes CATSRAPWEAGYF.

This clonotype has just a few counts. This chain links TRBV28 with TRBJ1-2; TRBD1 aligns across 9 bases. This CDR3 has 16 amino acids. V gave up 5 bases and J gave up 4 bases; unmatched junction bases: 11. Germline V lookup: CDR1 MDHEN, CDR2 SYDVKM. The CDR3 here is CASSAGQGHAVYGYTF. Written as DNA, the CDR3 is TGTGCCAGCAGTGCCGGACAGGGGCACGCGGTCTATGGCTACACCTTC.